This T cell receptor (beta chain) originates from a study of T cells in Graves' hyperthyroidism and ophthalmopathy. With 2 bases removed from V and 2 bases from J, the gap between germline ends came to 10 bases. Germline V lookup: CDR1 SNHLY, CDR2 FYNNEI. The CDR3 is 14 amino acids. Authors of the study amplified TCR beta CDR3 regions from RNA transcripts. The study used the HTBI primer set for a first-round RT-PCR of the TCR CDR3. TCRdb fed the multiplex PCR reads into MiXCR, producing one record per CDR3 protein. The sample lists about 400,000 distinct CDR3 sequences, 14% to 15% occurring once. This clonotype was detected only a few times. Diagnosis of hyperthyroidism was new in patients aged 18 to 65, and its duration was under 2 months.

V is TRBV2 and J is TRBJ2-7; tentative D call: TRBD2 (5 bases). Specimen: blood. The clonotype originates from a woman aged 30 to 39 with Graves' hyperthyroidism. CDR3 nucleotides: TGTGCCAGCAGTGAAAGACGGACTCCCTACGAGCAGTACTTC. Its protein is CASSERRTPYEQYF.